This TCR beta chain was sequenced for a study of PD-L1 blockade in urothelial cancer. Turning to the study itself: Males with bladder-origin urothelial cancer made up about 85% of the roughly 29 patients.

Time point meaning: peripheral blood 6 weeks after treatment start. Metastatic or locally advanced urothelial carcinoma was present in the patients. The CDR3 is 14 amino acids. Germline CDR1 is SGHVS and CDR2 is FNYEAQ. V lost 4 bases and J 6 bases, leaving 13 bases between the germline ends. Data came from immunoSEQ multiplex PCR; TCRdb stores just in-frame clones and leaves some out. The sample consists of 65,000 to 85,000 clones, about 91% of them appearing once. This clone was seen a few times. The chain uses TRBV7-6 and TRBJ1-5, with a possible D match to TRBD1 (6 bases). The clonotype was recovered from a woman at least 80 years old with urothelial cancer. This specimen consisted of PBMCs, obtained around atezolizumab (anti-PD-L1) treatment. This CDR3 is CASSSGQSGQPQHF. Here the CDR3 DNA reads TGTGCCAGCAGCTCCGGACAGTCGGGTCAGCCCCAGCATTTT.